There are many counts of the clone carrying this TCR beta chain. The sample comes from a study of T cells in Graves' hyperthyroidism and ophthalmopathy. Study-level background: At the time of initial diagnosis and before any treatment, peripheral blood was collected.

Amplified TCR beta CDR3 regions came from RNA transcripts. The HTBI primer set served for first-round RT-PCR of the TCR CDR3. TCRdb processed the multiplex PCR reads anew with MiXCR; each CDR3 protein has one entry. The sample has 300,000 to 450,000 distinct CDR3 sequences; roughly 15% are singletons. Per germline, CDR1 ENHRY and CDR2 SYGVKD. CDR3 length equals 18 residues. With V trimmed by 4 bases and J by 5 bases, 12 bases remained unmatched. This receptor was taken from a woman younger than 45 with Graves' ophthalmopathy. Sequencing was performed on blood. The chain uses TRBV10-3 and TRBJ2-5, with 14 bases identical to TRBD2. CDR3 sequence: CAISAPGLAGAGEETQYF. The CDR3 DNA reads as TGTGCCATCAGTGCACCGGGACTAGCGGGGGCGGGTGAGGAGACCCAGTACTTC.